The TCR beta chain under discussion was sequenced for a study of CD4 T cell repertoires in COVID-19. A word on this clone: No antigen is known for it.

Study-wide findings and caveats: Between about 7 and 27% of SARS-CoV-2 clonotypes also appeared in SARS-CoV and/or HKU1 spike cultures. Sharing of several most expanded SARS-CoV-2-reactive clonotypes across memory subsets suggested intraclonal diversification.

Generated by immunoSEQ multiplex PCR, the TCRdb table keeps only in-frame clones and is missing some. In the table there are 65,000 to 95,000 clones, under 90% of which are singletons. These patients had recovered from COVID-19 ranging mild to severe. Sequencing was done directly on freshly isolated, uncultured memory T cells. V trimming: 0 bases; J trimming: 2 bases; junction bases outside the gene matches: 2. Germline CDR1 is GTSNPN and CDR2 is SVGIG (reference sequence). CDR3 length equals 15 residues. The receptor comes from a human donor who had COVID-19. The source was CD4+ T cells from peripheral blood, collected after recovery from COVID-19. This rearrangement joins TRBV30 to TRBJ2-3; TRBD2 aligns across 10 bases. CDR3: CAWSVLAGITDTQYF. CDR3 nucleotide sequence: TGTGCCTGGAGTGTACTAGCGGGGATCACAGATACGCAGTATTTT.